This TCR beta chain was identified in a study of blood T cell repertoires in COVID-19 (dated by TCRdb to about 2020). A note on the overall study: The collaborator samples originated in the United States, Italy and Spain and spanned the acute and convalescent phases of COVID-19. The prospective study material was composed of cDNA or gDNA derived from T cells, B-cell-depleted T cells, or PBMCs. Deeply sampled blood TCRbeta repertoires from subjects exposed to, actively infected with, or recovered from COVID-19 were included in the dataset. The repertoires were released in a freely available public database intended as a resource for research on the immune response to SARS-CoV-2. Samples were obtained from the ongoing ImmuneRACE study (first 160 participants) and from about 1,300 subjects provided by 6 global collaborators. A de-identified subject ID, COVID-19 status, age in years and sex were almost always included in the sample metadata. HLA class I and class II types, where available, came from metadata supplied by the sample provider rather than from assay-based typing.

The immunoSEQ Assay, a bias-controlled multiplex PCR, was used to amplify TCRbeta CDR3 regions from genomic DNA. On the authors' methods: Within the assay, amplification of reference gene primers was used to estimate how many nucleated cells each sample contained. Sequence reads were collapsed and filtered to measure the absolute abundance of every unique TCRbeta CDR3 rearrangement. For each sample, productive Simpson clonality was calculated as the square root of Simpson's diversity index across productive rearrangements. Not all clones reach the TCRdb copy of this immuneACCESS table, which keeps in-frame sequences only. Checked studies attribute under half of the gap to unresolved V genes and leave the rest unexplained. The DNA gave D and trimming, while V, J and clone size come from that table. The sample records about 39,000 clones, 80% to 90% of which are singletons. Less than 12% of the sample belongs to the ten largest clones.

The junction carries 13 bases between V and J, which are trimmed by 5 bases and 5 bases respectively. CDR1 and CDR2, per the germline V gene (reference sequence), are DFQATT and SNEGSKA. The CDR3 sequence holds 13 residues, the cysteine and phenylalanine included. Kept here is only the CDR3 DNA, which spans 39 bases and is read in frame from base 1. Collaborating institutions collected whole blood in K2EDTA tubes following their own protocols. Collaborator samples were shipped for TCRbeta analysis as frozen whole blood, isolated PBMCs, or DNA extracted from either sample type. The paper as a whole reports these results and caveats: Clinical and demographic metadata were provided uncurated, with the amount varying by source and participant.

Points on this clone: Its antigen is unknown. No qualities accompany the bases; no much larger clone lies one base away.

This TCR was sampled from a man aged 55 to 70 in a cohort sampled during active COVID-19. The chain couples TRBV20-1 to TRBJ2-1; TRBD2 is possibly the D segment (5 matching bases). The sequenced sample was peripheral blood. The DNA is TGCAGTGCTCGTGAGCGGCAAAACAATGAGCAGTTCTTC. Translation gives CSARERQNNEQFF.